This T cell receptor (beta chain) was observed in a study of T-cell memory formation after mild COVID-19. Germline V gives CDR1 DFQATT, CDR2 SNEGSKA (reference sequence). V trimming: 3 bases; J trimming: 2 bases; junction bases outside the gene matches: 8. The CDR3 has 15 amino acids. The sample holds a few counts of this clonotype. Its specificity is unknown. TCRdb redid the calling of the 5' RACE reads with MiXCR, one entry per CDR3 protein. Among approximately 400,000 distinct CDR3 sequences listed, around 17% were seen once. Whole-study results and caveats: The authors did not confirm SARS-CoV-2 specificity of second-wave clones peaking day 37. Chiefly within CM and EM were the contracting CD4+ clones; CD8+ ones were within EMRA.

The clonotype was recovered from a man in his late teens or twenties who had mild COVID-19 (a few samples of this study predate the infection). Cell type and time point are not known. The J gene is TRBJ2-5, the V gene TRBV20-1; TRBD2 agrees at 8 bases. The sequencing input was PBMCs or a T cell subset sorted from them (not recorded which). The CDR3 nucleotides read TGCAGTGCTAGTCTCAGCGGGGGAGTACAAGAGACCCAGTACTTC. It is translated as CSASLSGGVQETQYF.